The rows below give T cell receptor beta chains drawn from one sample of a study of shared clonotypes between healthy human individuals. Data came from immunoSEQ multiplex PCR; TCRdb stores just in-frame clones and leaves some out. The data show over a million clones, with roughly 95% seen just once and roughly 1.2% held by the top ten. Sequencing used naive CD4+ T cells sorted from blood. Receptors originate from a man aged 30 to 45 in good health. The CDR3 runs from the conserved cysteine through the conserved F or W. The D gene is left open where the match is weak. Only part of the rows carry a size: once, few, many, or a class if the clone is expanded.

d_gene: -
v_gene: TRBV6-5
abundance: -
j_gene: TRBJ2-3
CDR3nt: TGTGCCAGCAGTAGACCCGGAGGGTACGCAGATACGCAGTATTTT
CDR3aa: CASSRPGGYADTQYF

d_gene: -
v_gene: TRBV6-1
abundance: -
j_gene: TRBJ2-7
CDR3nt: TGTGCCAGCAGTGGAAAAGTTACTAGGCCGTACTACGAGCAGTACTTC
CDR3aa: CASSGKVTRPYYEQYF

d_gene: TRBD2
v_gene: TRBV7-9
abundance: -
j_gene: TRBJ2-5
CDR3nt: TGTGCCAGCAGCTCATCCGGGACTAGCGGGCAGACCCAGTACTTC
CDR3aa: CASSSSGTSGQTQYF

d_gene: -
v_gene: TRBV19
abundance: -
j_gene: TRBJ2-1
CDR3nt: TGTGCCAGTAGGCCGGACAGATTCTCCTACAATGAGCAGTTCTTC
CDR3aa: CASRPDRFSYNEQFF

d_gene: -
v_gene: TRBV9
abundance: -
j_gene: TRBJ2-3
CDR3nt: TGTGCCAGCAGCGCTGGGCAGAGCACAGATACGCAGTATTTT
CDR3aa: CASSAGQSTDTQYF

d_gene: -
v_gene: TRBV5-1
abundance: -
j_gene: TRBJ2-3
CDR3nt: TGCGCCAGCAGCACCCGGACCCCGGATCCGCAGTATTTT
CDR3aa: CASSTRTPDPQYF

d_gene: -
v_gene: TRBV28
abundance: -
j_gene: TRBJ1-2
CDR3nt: TGTGCCAGCAGTTCTCCGAAGGGCGGCTACACCTTC
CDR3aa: CASSSPKGGYTF

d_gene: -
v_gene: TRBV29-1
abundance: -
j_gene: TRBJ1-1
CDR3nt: TGCAGCGTCGATCTAGGGGAGGATGTAGCTTTCTTT
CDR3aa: CSVDLGEDVAFF

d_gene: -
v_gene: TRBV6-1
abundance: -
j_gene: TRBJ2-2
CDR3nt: TGTGCCAGCAGTGAAGCGGCCGGGACTGCGAACACCGGGGAGCTGTTTTTT
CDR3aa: CASSEAAGTANTGELFF

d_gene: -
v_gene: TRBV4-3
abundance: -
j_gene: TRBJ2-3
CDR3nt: TGCGCCAGCAGCCAAGATTTGGCGGGTGATACGCAGTATTTT
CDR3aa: CASSQDLAGDTQYF

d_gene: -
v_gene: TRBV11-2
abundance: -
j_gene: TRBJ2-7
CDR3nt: TGTGCCAGCAGCTCGGTAGGGTATTGGGCCGTACATGCAGGGTACGAGCAGTACTTC
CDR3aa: CASSSVGYWAVHAGYEQYF

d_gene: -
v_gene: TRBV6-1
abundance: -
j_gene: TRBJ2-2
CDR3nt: TGTGCCAGCAGTGAAGTAGGGGAGCTGTTTTTT
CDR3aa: CASSEVGELFF

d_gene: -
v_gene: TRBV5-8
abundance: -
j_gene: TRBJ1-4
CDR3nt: TGTGCCAGCAGCTTGGCCGTTTTGCCGGAGGGTCGCTCTGAAAAACTGTTTTTT
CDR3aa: CASSLAVLPEGRSEKLFF

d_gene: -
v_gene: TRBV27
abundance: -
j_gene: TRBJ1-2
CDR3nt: TGTGCCAGCTCGCCCCGTCCCGCTTCGCCCGTCGGGGGTAGGTATGGCTACACCTTC
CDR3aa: CASSPRPASPVGGRYGYTF

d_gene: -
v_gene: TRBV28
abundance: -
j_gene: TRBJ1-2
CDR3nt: TGTGCCAGCAGTTCCCCCGATCATTTGGTTGGCTACACCTTC
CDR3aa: CASSSPDHLVGYTF

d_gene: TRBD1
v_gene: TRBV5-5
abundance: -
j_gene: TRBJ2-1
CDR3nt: TGTGCCAGCAGCTTGGAGGGGGACAGCTACAATGAGCAGTTCTTC
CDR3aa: CASSLEGDSYNEQFF

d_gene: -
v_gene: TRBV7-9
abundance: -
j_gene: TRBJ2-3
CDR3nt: TGTGCCAGCAGCCTGGACGTAGGTAAAGATACGCAGTATTTT
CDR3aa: CASSLDVGKDTQYF

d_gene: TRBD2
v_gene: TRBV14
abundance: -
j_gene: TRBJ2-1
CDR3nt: TGTGCCAGCAGCCAAGCTAGCGGGAGTTATGACGGGCAGTTCTTC
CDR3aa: CASSQASGSYDGQFF

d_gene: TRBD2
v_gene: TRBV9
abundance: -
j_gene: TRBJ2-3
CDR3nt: TGTGCCAGCAGCGTAGGTAGCGGGGGACGCACAGATACGCAGTATTTT
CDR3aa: CASSVGSGGRTDTQYF

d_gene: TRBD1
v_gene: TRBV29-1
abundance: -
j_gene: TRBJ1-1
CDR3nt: TGCAGCGTAGCCAGGGGGGGGAACACTGAAGCTTTCTTT
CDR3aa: CSVARGGNTEAFF

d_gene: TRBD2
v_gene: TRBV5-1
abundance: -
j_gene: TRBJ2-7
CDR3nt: TGCGCCAGCAGCCCCCAGGGACTAGCGGGAGACGAGCAGTACTTC
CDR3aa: CASSPQGLAGDEQYF

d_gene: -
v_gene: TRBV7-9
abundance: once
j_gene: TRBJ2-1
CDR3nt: TGTGCCAGCAGCCCAGCTAGCGAGCAGTTCTTC
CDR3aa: CASSPASEQFF

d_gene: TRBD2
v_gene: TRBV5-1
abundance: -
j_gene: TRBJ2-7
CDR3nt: TGCGCCAGCAGCTTGTCACTAGCGGGAGGCTACGAGCAGTACTTC
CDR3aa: CASSLSLAGGYEQYF

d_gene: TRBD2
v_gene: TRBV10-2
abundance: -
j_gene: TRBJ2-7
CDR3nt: TGCGCCAGCAGTGTTCTACTAGCGGGAGCCTACGAGCAGTACTTC
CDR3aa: CASSVLLAGAYEQYF

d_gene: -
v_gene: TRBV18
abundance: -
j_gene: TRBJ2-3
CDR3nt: TGTGCCAGCTCACCACCGGCCCGCACAGATACGCAGTATTTT
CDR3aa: CASSPPARTDTQYF

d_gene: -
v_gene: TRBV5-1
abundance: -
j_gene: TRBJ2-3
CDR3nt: TGCGCCAGCAGCTTGGCCGTCGCAGATACGCAGTATTTT
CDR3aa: CASSLAVADTQYF

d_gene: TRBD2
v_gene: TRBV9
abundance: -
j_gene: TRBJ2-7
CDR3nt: TGTGCCAGCAGCGTGGGGACTACTACCTACGAGCAGTACTTC
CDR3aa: CASSVGTTTYEQYF

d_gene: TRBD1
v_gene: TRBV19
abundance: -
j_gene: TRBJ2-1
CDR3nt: TGTGCCAGTAGTATAGTGGGGGACAGGGGGCCCAATGAGCAGTTCTTC
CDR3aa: CASSIVGDRGPNEQFF

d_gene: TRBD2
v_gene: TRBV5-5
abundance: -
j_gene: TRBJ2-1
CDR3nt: TGTGCCAGCAGGCCTCTAGCGGGATCCTACAATGAGCAGTTCTTC
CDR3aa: CASRPLAGSYNEQFF

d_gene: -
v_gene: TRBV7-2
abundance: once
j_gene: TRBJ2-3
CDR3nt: TGTGCCAGCAGCTTAGTATTTGGTACGTCGTCAGATACGCAGTATTTT
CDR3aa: CASSLVFGTSSDTQYF

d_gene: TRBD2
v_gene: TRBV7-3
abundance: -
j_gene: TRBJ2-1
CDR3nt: TGTGCCAGCAGCTCACAGACTAGCGGGAGGTTCAATGAGCAGTTCTTC
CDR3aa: CASSSQTSGRFNEQFF

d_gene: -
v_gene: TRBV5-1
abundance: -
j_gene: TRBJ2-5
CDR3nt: TGCGCCAGCAGCTTGGCAGGGCGGGAGACCCAGTACTTC
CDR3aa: CASSLAGRETQYF

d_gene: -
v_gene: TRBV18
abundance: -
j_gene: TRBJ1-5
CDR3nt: TGTGCCAGCTCACCATCTCAGGGAGCTAGCAATCAGCCCCAGCATTTT
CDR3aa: CASSPSQGASNQPQHF

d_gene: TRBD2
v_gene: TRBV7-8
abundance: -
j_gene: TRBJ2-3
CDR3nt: TGTGCCAGCAGCCCACACATAGCGGGAGGGCCCACAGATACGCAGTATTTT
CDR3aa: CASSPHIAGGPTDTQYF

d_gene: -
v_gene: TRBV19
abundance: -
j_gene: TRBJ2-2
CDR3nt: TGTGCCAGTAGCCGAACGTCTTGGACGAACACCGGGGAGCTGTTTTTT
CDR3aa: CASSRTSWTNTGELFF

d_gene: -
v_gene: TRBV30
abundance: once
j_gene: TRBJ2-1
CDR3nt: TGTGCCTGGACGCCTAGTGGCAATGAGCAGTTCTTC
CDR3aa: CAWTPSGNEQFF

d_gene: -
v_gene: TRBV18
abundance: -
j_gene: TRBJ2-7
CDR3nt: TGTGCCAGCTCTCAACTAGAGGAGCAGTACTTC
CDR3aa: CASSQLEEQYF

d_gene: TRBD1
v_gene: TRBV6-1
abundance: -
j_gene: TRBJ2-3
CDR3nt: TGTGCCAGCAGTGATGGGAGGACAGGGGGCTGGACAGATACGCAGTATTTT
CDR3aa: CASSDGRTGGWTDTQYF

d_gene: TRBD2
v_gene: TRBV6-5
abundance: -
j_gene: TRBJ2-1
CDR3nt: TGTGCCAGCAGTATCGCCCCGGGACTAGCCAATGAGCAGTTCTTC
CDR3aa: CASSIAPGLANEQFF

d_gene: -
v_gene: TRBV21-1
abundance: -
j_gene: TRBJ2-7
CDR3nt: TGTGCCAGCCTCCGGGACAAACACTCCTACGAGCAGTACTTC
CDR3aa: CASLRDKHSYEQYF

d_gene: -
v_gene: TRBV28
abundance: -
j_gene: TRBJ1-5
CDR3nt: TGTGCCAGCAGTTCCCCCCCAGGGGGCAATCAGCCCCAGCATTTT
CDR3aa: CASSSPPGGNQPQHF

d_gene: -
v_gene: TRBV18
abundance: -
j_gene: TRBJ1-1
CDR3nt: TGTGCCAGCTCCCCTGACCCACTGACTGAAGCTTTCTTT
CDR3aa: CASSPDPLTEAFF

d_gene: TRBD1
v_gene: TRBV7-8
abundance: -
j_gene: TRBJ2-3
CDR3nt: TGTGCCAGCAGCTTAAACAGGGGAACAGATACGCAGTATTTT
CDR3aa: CASSLNRGTDTQYF

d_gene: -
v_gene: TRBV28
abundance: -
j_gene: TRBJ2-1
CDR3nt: TGTGCCAGCAGTTTCGGCAGGGAGGAAGGCGAGCAGTTCTTC
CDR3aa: CASSFGREEGEQFF

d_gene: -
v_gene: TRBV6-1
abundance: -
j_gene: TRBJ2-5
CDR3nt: TGTGCCAGCAGTGAACTGGGTTGGGGGTACCAAGAGACCCAGTACTTC
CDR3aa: CASSELGWGYQETQYF

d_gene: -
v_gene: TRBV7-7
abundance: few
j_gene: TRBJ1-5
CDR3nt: TGTGCCAGCAGCTTAGGTTGGTGCTCGAAGCCCCAGCATTTT
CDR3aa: CASSLGWCSKPQHF

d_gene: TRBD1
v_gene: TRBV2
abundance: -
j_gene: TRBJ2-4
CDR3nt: TGTGCCAGCAGTCGGGACAGCAAAAACATTCAGTACTTC
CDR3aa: CASSRDSKNIQYF

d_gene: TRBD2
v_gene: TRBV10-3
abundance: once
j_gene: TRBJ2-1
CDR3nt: TGTGCCATCAGTCCGGGACTAGCGGCCGGAGAGCAGTTCTTC
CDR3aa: CAISPGLAAGEQFF

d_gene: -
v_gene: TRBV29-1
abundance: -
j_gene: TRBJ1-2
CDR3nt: TGCAGCGGGGACATAGATGGCTACACCTTC
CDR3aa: CSGDIDGYTF

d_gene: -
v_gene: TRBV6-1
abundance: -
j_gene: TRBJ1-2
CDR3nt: TGTGCCAGCAGTGAGGGGCCTTCTAACTATGGCTACACCTTC
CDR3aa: CASSEGPSNYGYTF

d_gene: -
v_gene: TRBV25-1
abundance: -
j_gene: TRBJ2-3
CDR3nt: TGTGCCAGCAGCTATGGGGGGCGGGGGACAGATACGCAGTATTTT
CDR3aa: CASSYGGRGTDTQYF

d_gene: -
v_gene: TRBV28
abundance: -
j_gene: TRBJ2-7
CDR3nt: TGTGCCAGCACCGAAGATTCGGGGGCCCGCGAGCAGTACTTC
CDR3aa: CASTEDSGAREQYF

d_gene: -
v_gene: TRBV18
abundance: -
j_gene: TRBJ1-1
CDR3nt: TGTGCCAGCTGCCCGGGGAGGGTATCTACTGAAGCTTTCTTT
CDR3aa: CASCPGRVSTEAFF

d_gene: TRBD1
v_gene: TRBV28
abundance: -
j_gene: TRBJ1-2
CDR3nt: TGTGCCAGCGGAAGGACCTCACCGGGACAGGGGAGCGGCTACACCTTC
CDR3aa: CASGRTSPGQGSGYTF

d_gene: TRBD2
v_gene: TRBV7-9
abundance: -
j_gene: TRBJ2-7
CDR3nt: TGTGCCAGCAGCTTAGGGGCACTAGCGGGAGGATCCTACGAGCAGTACTTC
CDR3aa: CASSLGALAGGSYEQYF

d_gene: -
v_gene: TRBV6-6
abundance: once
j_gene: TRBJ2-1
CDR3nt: TGTGCCAGCAGTTATGGACGCTCTACCCGCTACAATGAGCAGTTCTTC
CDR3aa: CASSYGRSTRYNEQFF

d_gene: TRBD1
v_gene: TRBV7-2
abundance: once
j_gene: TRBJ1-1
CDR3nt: TGTGCCAGCAGCTTAGCTCCAGGGGGGTACACTGAAGCTTTCTTT
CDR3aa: CASSLAPGGYTEAFF